These T cell receptor beta chains were read from a single sample in a study of T cell responses to AZD1222 COVID-19 vaccine. Profiled with immunoSEQ multiplex PCR; TCRdb holds only in-frame clones, not every one. The profile covers approximately 100,000 clones, with roughly 90% appearing a single time and 4.5% taken by the ten largest. The source was peripheral blood, collected on day 0 of AZD1222 vaccination. These receptors were taken from an adult in good health. Both conserved end residues are part of each CDR3. Each record gives: V gene, J gene, clone size, D gene, CDR3 protein, CDR3 DNA. D genes are given only for firm matches. Clone size is stated in some rows and not others, as once, few, many or a class when expanded.

>TRBV7-3|TRBJ1-6|-|-
CASRGNNSPLHF
TGTGCCAGCAGGGGAAATAATTCACCCCTCCACTTT
>TRBV19|TRBJ1-5|-|TRBD1
CASSIRSGGGNQPQHF
TGTGCCAGTAGTATTCGATCAGGGGGTGGTAATCAGCCCCAGCATTTT
>TRBV27|TRBJ1-1|-|-
CASSTPGLNTEAFF
TGTGCCAGCAGTACCCCGGGGCTGAACACTGAAGCTTTCTTT
>TRBV2|TRBJ1-5|once|-
CAIGSSNQPQHF
TGTGCCATCGGGTCGAGCAATCAGCCCCAGCATTTT
>TRBV6-1|TRBJ2-7|-|-
CASSELTAGSYEQYF
TGTGCCAGCAGTGAACTAACGGCAGGATCCTACGAGCAGTACTTC
>TRBV5-6|TRBJ2-7|-|TRBD2
CASSFGVWRGDYEQYF
TGTGCCAGCAGCTTCGGGGTGTGGCGGGGGGATTACGAGCAGTACTTC
>TRBV6-5|TRBJ1-5|-|-
CASNANNQPQHF
TGTGCCAGCAATGCAAACAATCAGCCCCAGCATTTT
>TRBV6-1|TRBJ1-5|-|-
CASSDTGRGNQPQHF
TGTGCCAGCAGTGATACAGGGAGGGGCAATCAGCCCCAGCATTTT
>TRBV12-3/TRBV12-4|TRBJ2-1|-|TRBD2
CASSPGTSVLF
TGTGCCAGCAGTCCCGGGACTAGCGTACTCTTC
>TRBV19|TRBJ1-2|-|TRBD1
CASQGQGPLGYTF
TGTGCCAGTCAGGGACAGGGGCCTCTTGGCTACACCTTC
>TRBV3-1/TRBV3-2|TRBJ1-4|-|-
CASSQDGEKLFF
TGTGCCAGCAGCCAAGATGGTGAAAAACTGTTTTTT
>TRBV6-5|TRBJ2-3|-|-
CASSFDGINTDTQYF
TGTGCCAGCAGTTTCGACGGGATAAACACAGATACGCAGTATTTT
>TRBV28|TRBJ2-7|-|-
CASSPIHPGTSRIEQYF
TGTGCCAGCAGTCCTATCCACCCCGGGACCAGCCGAATCGAGCAGTACTTC
>TRBV12-3/TRBV12-4|TRBJ2-7|-|TRBD1
CASSLRDRRQYF
TGTGCCAGCAGCCTCAGGGACAGACGGCAGTACTTC
>TRBV19|TRBJ1-6|-|-
CASSGGRSPLHF
TGTGCCAGTAGCGGGGGGCGATCACCCCTCCACTTT
>TRBV6-2/TRBV6-3|TRBJ2-3|-|TRBD2
CASSLGTSGADTQYF
TGTGCCAGCAGCCTTGGGACTAGCGGGGCAGATACGCAGTATTTT
>TRBV19|TRBJ2-2|once|-
CASALRSGFTGELFF
TGTGCCAGCGCCCTTAGAAGCGGCTTTACCGGGGAGCTGTTTTTT
>TRBV19|TRBJ2-5|-|-
CASSSRQIQQETQYF
TGTGCCAGTAGTTCCCGACAGATCCAACAAGAGACCCAGTACTTC
>TRBV5-6|TRBJ1-6|-|-
CASSLVKTGFSPLHF
TGTGCCAGCAGCTTAGTTAAAACGGGATTTTCACCCCTCCACTTT
>TRBV6-5|TRBJ1-1|-|-
CASSYSIGAGEREAFF
TGTGCCAGCAGTTACTCGATCGGGGCAGGGGAGAGGGAAGCTTTCTTT
>TRBV1|TRBJ1-5|-|-
CTSSQRKQGANQPQHF
TGCACCAGCAGCCAAAGGAAACAGGGGGCCAATCAGCCCCAGCATTTT
>TRBV2|TRBJ2-7|-|-
CASSENPAAVGEQYF
TGTGCCAGCAGTGAAAACCCGGCGGCCGTGGGGGAGCAGTACTTC
>TRBV6-6|TRBJ1-1|-|TRBD1
CASRGGQGGTEAFF
TGTGCCAGCAGGGGGGGACAGGGTGGCACTGAAGCTTTCTTT
>TRBV6-1|TRBJ1-6|-|-
CASSEPGRRNSPLHF
TGTGCCAGCAGTGAACCTGGACGGCGAAATTCACCCCTCCACTTT
>TRBV2|TRBJ1-5|-|TRBD1
CASRAGTDSNQPQHF
TGTGCCAGCAGAGCCGGGACAGATAGCAATCAGCCCCAGCATTTT
>TRBV11-2|TRBJ2-7|-|TRBD1
CASSLGGQAFEQYF
TGTGCCAGCAGCTTAGGGGGACAGGCGTTCGAGCAGTACTTC
>TRBV19|TRBJ2-3|-|-
CASSTDFTDTQYF
TGTGCCAGTAGTACCGACTTCACAGATACGCAGTATTTT
>TRBV5-1|TRBJ2-3|once|TRBD2
CASSLGLAGDTQYF
TGCGCCAGCAGCCTGGGACTAGCGGGCGATACGCAGTATTTT